This T cell receptor beta chain is drawn from a study of T-cell reconstitution after alpha-beta-depleted transplantation in children. Unique molecular identifiers were built into the TCRbeta library. Each CDR3 protein gets one entry after TCRdb re-called the PCR reads with MiXCR. Among approximately 200,000 distinct CDR3 sequences listed, roughly 15% were seen once. This clonotype has at least ten counts. The V end lost 5 bases, the J end lost 5 bases, and 18 bases lay between the germline ends. Germline assignment: CDR1 DFQATT and CDR2 SNEGSKA (reference sequence). The CDR3 is made up of 14 amino acids.

The input for sequencing was PBMCs from the stem cell graft donor, taken from the stem cell graft. The TCR was taken from a human donor who donated a stem cell graft to a child with acute lymphoblastic leukemia. The chain employs TRBV20-1 and TRBJ2-5; no clear D gene. CDR3 sequence reads: CSAVPFVVGETQYF. CDR3 in DNA: TGCAGTGCTGTCCCTTTTGTAGTGGGGGAGACCCAGTACTTC.